The rows below give T cell receptor beta chains drawn from one sample of a study of neurological immune-mediated disorders. TCRdb reanalysed the 5' RACE reads using MiXCR and keeps one entry per CDR3 protein. The sample lists roughly 65,000 distinct CDR3 sequences, 4.1% occurring once. Sequencing was done on a sample of PBMCs. Every receptor here comes from a man over 45 with multiple sclerosis. Each CDR3 is given with its conserved first and last residue. A D gene is named only where the DNA matches it firmly. Some rows have no size entry. The others give once, few or many, or a class for an expanded clone.

v_call: TRBV20-1; d_call: -; clone_size: few; j_call: TRBJ2-7; cdr3_nt: TGCAGTGCTAGAGAGCGGCAGAGTCTACGAGAGCAGTACTTC; cdr3_aa: CSARERQSLREQYF
v_call: TRBV5-1; d_call: -; clone_size: -; j_call: TRBJ2-2; cdr3_nt: TGCGCCAGCAGCCCCATTCCGTGGAGGGGGCGGACCGGGGAGCTGTTTTTT; cdr3_aa: CASSPIPWRGRTGELFF
v_call: TRBV5-1; d_call: -; clone_size: many; j_call: TRBJ2-5; cdr3_nt: TGCGCCAGCAGTACGGGACGACGAAAGGAGACCCAGTACTTC; cdr3_aa: CASSTGRRKETQYF
v_call: TRBV5-1; d_call: -; clone_size: few; j_call: TRBJ2-2; cdr3_nt: TGCGCCAGCAGCTGGCTTCCGGCGAGGGCGCAATCGAACACCGGGGAGCTGTTTTTT; cdr3_aa: CASSWLPARAQSNTGELFF
v_call: TRBV3-1; d_call: -; clone_size: few; j_call: TRBJ2-3; cdr3_nt: TGTGCCAGCAGCCAAGCAGGGGGCACAGATACGCAGTATTTT; cdr3_aa: CASSQAGGTDTQYF
v_call: TRBV5-5; d_call: -; clone_size: many; j_call: TRBJ1-5; cdr3_nt: TGTGCCAGCAGCTCTCGCGGCTTTGGTCAGCCCCAGCATTTT; cdr3_aa: CASSSRGFGQPQHF
v_call: TRBV3-1; d_call: -; clone_size: few; j_call: TRBJ1-2; cdr3_nt: TGTGCCAGCAGCCAACGCACTCAGGGTTCTGGCTACACCTTC; cdr3_aa: CASSQRTQGSGYTF
v_call: TRBV6-5; d_call: -; clone_size: many; j_call: TRBJ2-5; cdr3_nt: TGTGCCAGCAGTTACGGAGGGAACCAGAAGACCCAGTACTTC; cdr3_aa: CASSYGGNQKTQYF
v_call: TRBV9; d_call: -; clone_size: many; j_call: TRBJ1-5; cdr3_nt: TGTGCCAGCAGTCCTACTCAGGCGGGTCAGCCCCAGCATTTT; cdr3_aa: CASSPTQAGQPQHF
v_call: TRBV14; d_call: -; clone_size: many; j_call: TRBJ2-7; cdr3_nt: TGTGCCAGCAGCTCCACCTACGAGCAGTACTTC; cdr3_aa: CASSSTYEQYF
v_call: TRBV6-6; d_call: TRBD1; clone_size: many; j_call: TRBJ2-7; cdr3_nt: TGTGCCAGCAGTTACTCGGGGACAGGGGTTGAGCAGTACTTC; cdr3_aa: CASSYSGTGVEQYF
v_call: TRBV2; d_call: TRBD1; clone_size: many; j_call: TRBJ2-1; cdr3_nt: TGTGCCAGCAGCAGATTACAGGGGTTTGAACAGTTCTTC; cdr3_aa: CASSRLQGFEQFF
v_call: TRBV12-3/TRBV12-4; d_call: TRBD1; clone_size: many; j_call: TRBJ1-1; cdr3_nt: TGTGCCAGCAGTAGACAGGGGTTGGCGGGCACTGAAGCTTTCTTT; cdr3_aa: CASSRQGLAGTEAFF
v_call: TRBV7-9; d_call: TRBD2; clone_size: few; j_call: TRBJ2-1; cdr3_nt: TGTGCCAGCAGCTTAGCCCTAGCGGGGAACAATGAGCAGTTCTTC; cdr3_aa: CASSLALAGNNEQFF
v_call: TRBV7-8; d_call: -; clone_size: -; j_call: TRBJ1-5; cdr3_nt: TGTGCCAGCAGCTTACTTTTCGATCAGCCCCAGAATTTT; cdr3_aa: CASSLLFDQPQNF
v_call: TRBV20-1; d_call: -; clone_size: many; j_call: TRBJ1-2; cdr3_nt: TGCAGTGCTCGATCGCAGGGATTTAACTATGGCTACACCTTC; cdr3_aa: CSARSQGFNYGYTF
v_call: TRBV20-1; d_call: TRBD1; clone_size: many; j_call: TRBJ2-7; cdr3_nt: TGCAGTGTTGTGCCGGGACAGACCGAGCAGTACTTC; cdr3_aa: CSVVPGQTEQYF
v_call: TRBV5-1; d_call: -; clone_size: many; j_call: TRBJ1-4; cdr3_nt: TGCGCCAGCACCCGATCAGGCGCAACTAATGAAAAACTGTTTTTT; cdr3_aa: CASTRSGATNEKLFF
v_call: TRBV6-5; d_call: -; clone_size: few; j_call: TRBJ2-1; cdr3_nt: TGTGCCAGCAGTCTATTTCACAGGGGACTATCCTACAATGAGCAGTTCTTC; cdr3_aa: CASSLFHRGLSYNEQFF
v_call: TRBV7-6; d_call: -; clone_size: few; j_call: TRBJ2-3; cdr3_nt: TGTGCCAGCAGCCGAGGGGGGCTGAATTCAGATACGCAGTATTTT; cdr3_aa: CASSRGGLNSDTQYF
v_call: TRBV10-3; d_call: -; clone_size: many; j_call: TRBJ2-6; cdr3_nt: TGTGCCATCAGTGAGTCGAATGGGGCCAACGTCCTGACTTTC; cdr3_aa: CAISESNGANVLTF
v_call: TRBV7-2; d_call: TRBD2; clone_size: many; j_call: TRBJ2-3; cdr3_nt: TGTGCCAGCAGCCTGCGGAGAGCGGGGGGGCAAGATACGCAGTATTTT; cdr3_aa: CASSLRRAGGQDTQYF
v_call: TRBV20-1; d_call: TRBD2; clone_size: many; j_call: TRBJ2-7; cdr3_nt: TGCAGTGCTAGAGCCTCTCCCAGCGGGGGCTACGAGCAGTACTTC; cdr3_aa: CSARASPSGGYEQYF
v_call: TRBV5-1; d_call: -; clone_size: many; j_call: TRBJ2-3; cdr3_nt: TGCGCCAGCAGCGTGGCTAGGGGTACTAGCACAGATACGCAGTATTTT; cdr3_aa: CASSVARGTSTDTQYF
v_call: TRBV7-2; d_call: -; clone_size: many; j_call: TRBJ2-1; cdr3_nt: TGTGCCAGCAGCTTCCCCCAGGGGTCCTCCTACAATGAGCAGTTCTTC; cdr3_aa: CASSFPQGSSYNEQFF
v_call: TRBV7-6; d_call: TRBD2; clone_size: many; j_call: TRBJ2-1; cdr3_nt: TGTGCCAGCAGCTCCTGGACTAGCAAAGACAATGAGCAGTTCTTC; cdr3_aa: CASSSWTSKDNEQFF
v_call: TRBV12-3/TRBV12-4; d_call: TRBD1; clone_size: many; j_call: TRBJ2-1; cdr3_nt: TGTGCCAGCAGTGGACAGGGGCCCTACAATGAGCAGTTCTTC; cdr3_aa: CASSGQGPYNEQFF
v_call: TRBV20-1; d_call: -; clone_size: many; j_call: TRBJ2-7; cdr3_nt: TGCAGTGCTAGAGTGGGGGGCAGTGCCTACGAGCAGTACTTC; cdr3_aa: CSARVGGSAYEQYF
v_call: TRBV20-1; d_call: TRBD1; clone_size: many; j_call: TRBJ2-2; cdr3_nt: TGCAGTGCTAGAGAAGGGACAGGGGCGAACACCGGGGAGCTGTTTTTT; cdr3_aa: CSAREGTGANTGELFF
v_call: TRBV10-3; d_call: -; clone_size: few; j_call: TRBJ2-3; cdr3_nt: TGTGCCATCAGTGAGCACACCTTTCGAGATACGCAGTATTTT; cdr3_aa: CAISEHTFRDTQYF
v_call: TRBV20-1; d_call: TRBD2; clone_size: -; j_call: TRBJ2-5; cdr3_nt: TGCAGTGCTAGTCCCGGGACTAGGCAAGAGACCCAGTACTTC; cdr3_aa: CSASPGTRQETQYF
v_call: TRBV4-1; d_call: -; clone_size: many; j_call: TRBJ1-2; cdr3_nt: TGCGCCAGCAGCCAAGATCACACGGACTATGGCTACACCTTC; cdr3_aa: CASSQDHTDYGYTF
v_call: TRBV6-2/TRBV6-3; d_call: TRBD1; clone_size: many; j_call: TRBJ2-7; cdr3_nt: TGTGCCAGCAGTTACTCGTCTGGGGACAGCTACACTTTCTACGAGCAGTACTTC; cdr3_aa: CASSYSSGDSYTFYEQYF
v_call: TRBV5-1; d_call: -; clone_size: -; j_call: TRBJ1-3; cdr3_nt: TGCGCCAGCAGCGCCGGTAACTCTGGAAACACCATATATTTT; cdr3_aa: CASSAGNSGNTIYF
v_call: TRBV20-1; d_call: -; clone_size: few; j_call: TRBJ2-5; cdr3_nt: TGCAGTGCTAGAGATCCCGAAGCCTGGCCCCAGGAGACCCAGTACTTC; cdr3_aa: CSARDPEAWPQETQYF
v_call: TRBV20-1; d_call: TRBD1; clone_size: few; j_call: TRBJ1-5; cdr3_nt: TGCAGTGCTAGAGATCCGACAGGGGAGCATCAGCCCCAGAATTTT; cdr3_aa: CSARDPTGEHQPQNF
v_call: TRBV29-1; d_call: -; clone_size: -; j_call: TRBJ1-2; cdr3_nt: TGCAGCGTGGTGGACGGGAAGACTAACTATGGCTACACCTTC; cdr3_aa: CSVVDGKTNYGYTF
v_call: TRBV12-3/TRBV12-4; d_call: -; clone_size: many; j_call: TRBJ2-7; cdr3_nt: TGTGCCAGCAGTTTGGGGGTACGCTACGAGCAGTACTTC; cdr3_aa: CASSLGVRYEQYF
v_call: TRBV12-3/TRBV12-4; d_call: -; clone_size: many; j_call: TRBJ1-1; cdr3_nt: TGTGCCAGCAGCCCAGGCAGGGTGAAGGACACTGAAGCTTTCTTT; cdr3_aa: CASSPGRVKDTEAFF
v_call: TRBV20-1; d_call: -; clone_size: many; j_call: TRBJ2-5; cdr3_nt: TGCAGTGCTAAAGGGGATAAAGGGCGGTCAGAGACCCAGTACTTC; cdr3_aa: CSAKGDKGRSETQYF
v_call: TRBV6-6; d_call: -; clone_size: many; j_call: TRBJ2-1; cdr3_nt: TGTGCCATTGCTAGCGAGACCAAAACTTACAATGAGCAGTTCTTC; cdr3_aa: CAIASETKTYNEQFF
v_call: TRBV5-1; d_call: TRBD1; clone_size: many; j_call: TRBJ1-1; cdr3_nt: TGCGCCAGCAAGGGACAGGGGGCTTTGAACACTGAAGCTTTCTTT; cdr3_aa: CASKGQGALNTEAFF
v_call: TRBV6-6; d_call: -; clone_size: many; j_call: TRBJ1-3; cdr3_nt: TGTGCCAGCAGTTACAGCCGGGCAGCCGACTCTGGAAACACCATATATTTT; cdr3_aa: CASSYSRAADSGNTIYF
v_call: TRBV20-1; d_call: -; clone_size: many; j_call: TRBJ2-5; cdr3_nt: TGCAGTGCTAGAGAGCCCGCGGGGGCGGGGGAGACCCAGTACTTC; cdr3_aa: CSAREPAGAGETQYF
v_call: TRBV7-2; d_call: -; clone_size: -; j_call: TRBJ1-5; cdr3_nt: TGTGCCAGCAGCTTAGTTCGGGTGGCGGAAAATCAGCCCCAGCATTTT; cdr3_aa: CASSLVRVAENQPQHF
v_call: TRBV5-1; d_call: -; clone_size: many; j_call: TRBJ2-1; cdr3_nt: TGCGCCAGCAGCTTGGTCGGGCTCGCGAGCTCCTACAATGAGCAGTTCTTC; cdr3_aa: CASSLVGLASSYNEQFF
v_call: TRBV7-8; d_call: -; clone_size: many; j_call: TRBJ1-1; cdr3_nt: TGTGCCAGCAGCTTATTTGTCCTTAACACTGAAGCTTTCTTT; cdr3_aa: CASSLFVLNTEAFF
v_call: TRBV5-1; d_call: -; clone_size: many; j_call: TRBJ2-2; cdr3_nt: TGCGCCAGCAGCCCCGACAGCTTCACCGGGGAGCTGTTTTTT; cdr3_aa: CASSPDSFTGELFF
v_call: TRBV4-1; d_call: TRBD1; clone_size: many; j_call: TRBJ1-5; cdr3_nt: TGCGCCAGCAGCCAGGGGGACAGCGTGGTTCAGCCCCAGAATTTT; cdr3_aa: CASSQGDSVVQPQNF
v_call: TRBV5-1; d_call: -; clone_size: many; j_call: TRBJ2-7; cdr3_nt: TGCGCCAGCAGCTTGGTTAGGAGGGGAGAGGCGGAGCAGTACTTC; cdr3_aa: CASSLVRRGEAEQYF
v_call: TRBV29-1; d_call: -; clone_size: many; j_call: TRBJ1-5; cdr3_nt: TGCAGCGTTGAAGAGTTTTTGGGTCAGCCCCAGCATTTT; cdr3_aa: CSVEEFLGQPQHF